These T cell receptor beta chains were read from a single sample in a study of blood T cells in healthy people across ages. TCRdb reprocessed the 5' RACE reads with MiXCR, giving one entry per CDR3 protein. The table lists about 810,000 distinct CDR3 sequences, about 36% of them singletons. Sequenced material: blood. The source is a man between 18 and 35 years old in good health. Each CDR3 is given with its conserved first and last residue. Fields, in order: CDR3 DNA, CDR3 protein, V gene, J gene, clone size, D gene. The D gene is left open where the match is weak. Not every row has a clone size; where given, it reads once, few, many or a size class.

CDR3nt: TGCAGCGTCGGACTAGCGGAGTACAATGAGCAGTACTTC
CDR3aa: CSVGLAEYNEQYF
v_gene: TRBV29-1
j_gene: TRBJ2-7
abundance: -
d_gene: TRBD2

CDR3nt: TGTGCCAGCAGCTTACCCCGTTTCTGGGGGGCCGGGGACAATGAGCAGTTCTTC
CDR3aa: CASSLPRFWGAGDNEQFF
v_gene: TRBV7-2
j_gene: TRBJ2-1
abundance: few
d_gene: -

CDR3nt: TGTGCCAGCGGTGACAGGAAGAGCTCCTACGAGCAGTACTTC
CDR3aa: CASGDRKSSYEQYF
v_gene: TRBV6-2/TRBV6-3
j_gene: TRBJ2-7
abundance: -
d_gene: -

CDR3nt: TGCGCCAGCACCCGGGACAGCCAAGAGACCCAGTACTTC
CDR3aa: CASTRDSQETQYF
v_gene: TRBV10-2
j_gene: TRBJ2-5
abundance: many
d_gene: TRBD1

CDR3nt: TGTCCCATCAGTGAGATCTCGGATACGCAGTATTTT
CDR3aa: CPISEISDTQYF
v_gene: TRBV10-3
j_gene: TRBJ2-3
abundance: -
d_gene: -

CDR3nt: TGCAGTGCTAGATTTTGGACCCCACGAAGGGATGAGCAGTTCTTC
CDR3aa: CSARFWTPRRDEQFF
v_gene: TRBV20-1
j_gene: TRBJ2-1
abundance: few
d_gene: -

CDR3nt: TGCAGTGCCCCGGGACTAGCGGGGGGGCGGGTGAATGAGCAGTTCTTC
CDR3aa: CSAPGLAGGRVNEQFF
v_gene: TRBV20-1
j_gene: TRBJ2-1
abundance: -
d_gene: TRBD2

CDR3nt: TGTGCCAGCAGTGAATATGCGACAGGGTTCTTTAGCAATCAGCCCCAGCATTTT
CDR3aa: CASSEYATGFFSNQPQHF
v_gene: TRBV2
j_gene: TRBJ1-5
abundance: -
d_gene: TRBD1

CDR3nt: TGTGCCAGCAGTTTTGGACAGAGCCGACCGGATCCCCTAGCCAAAAACATTCAGTACTTC
CDR3aa: CASSFGQSRPDPLAKNIQYF
v_gene: TRBV2
j_gene: TRBJ2-4
abundance: -
d_gene: -

CDR3nt: TGTGCCAGCAGCTCGGGACTCGACACCAGGGGGACAGAGACGCAGTATTTT
CDR3aa: CASSSGLDTRGTETQYF
v_gene: TRBV13
j_gene: TRBJ2-3
abundance: -
d_gene: -

CDR3nt: TGTGCCAGCAGTTCCCTCTTAGATAGCGGGGGGCCTCACTACAATGAGCAGTTCTTC
CDR3aa: CASSSLLDSGGPHYNEQFF
v_gene: TRBV6-2/TRBV6-3
j_gene: TRBJ2-1
abundance: -
d_gene: TRBD2

CDR3nt: TGCAGTGCTAGAGTTCCGGGACAGTTCTCCTACGAGCAGTACTTC
CDR3aa: CSARVPGQFSYEQYF
v_gene: TRBV20-1
j_gene: TRBJ2-7
abundance: -
d_gene: TRBD1

CDR3nt: TGTGCCAGCAGCTTAAGAGCGGGGATCACAGATACGCAGTATTTT
CDR3aa: CASSLRAGITDTQYF
v_gene: TRBV7-2
j_gene: TRBJ2-3
abundance: many
d_gene: TRBD2

CDR3nt: TGCAGTGCTAGAGTTGTGACTAGCGGGGGCCAAGAGCAGTTCTTC
CDR3aa: CSARVVTSGGQEQFF
v_gene: TRBV20-1
j_gene: TRBJ2-1
abundance: many
d_gene: TRBD2

CDR3nt: TGCAGTGCTAGCGACCCGAACACCGGGGAGCTGTTTTTT
CDR3aa: CSASDPNTGELFF
v_gene: TRBV20-1
j_gene: TRBJ2-2
abundance: -
d_gene: -

CDR3nt: TGTGCCAGCAGCTTACTTCCCACTAGCGGGGGGTTCAATGAGCAGTTCTTC
CDR3aa: CASSLLPTSGGFNEQFF
v_gene: TRBV7-6
j_gene: TRBJ2-1
abundance: -
d_gene: TRBD2

CDR3nt: TGTGCCAGCAGCGGCGGGCTGATACTAGAGACCCAGTACTTC
CDR3aa: CASSGGLILETQYF
v_gene: TRBV7-2
j_gene: TRBJ2-5
abundance: -
d_gene: -

CDR3nt: TGTGCCAGCAGCCAAGAGACAGGGAGATTTGGAAACACCATATATTTT
CDR3aa: CASSQETGRFGNTIYF
v_gene: TRBV14
j_gene: TRBJ1-3
abundance: few
d_gene: TRBD1

CDR3nt: TGTGCCAGCAGCCAAGCATCCAGGGGCTACACCTTC
CDR3aa: CASSQASRGYTF
v_gene: TRBV4-2
j_gene: TRBJ1-2
abundance: many
d_gene: -

CDR3nt: TGTGCCAGTAGTGAGACCGCCTATAATTCACCCCTCCACTTT
CDR3aa: CASSETAYNSPLHF
v_gene: TRBV19
j_gene: TRBJ1-6
abundance: -
d_gene: -

CDR3nt: TGTGCCAGTATGTCAGGGGGGAGAGAGACCCAGTACTTC
CDR3aa: CASMSGGRETQYF
v_gene: TRBV12-3/TRBV12-4
j_gene: TRBJ2-5
abundance: -
d_gene: -

CDR3nt: TGCAGTGCTAGAGCCGGGGATAGGCAAAACATTCAGTACTTC
CDR3aa: CSARAGDRQNIQYF
v_gene: TRBV20-1
j_gene: TRBJ2-4
abundance: few
d_gene: -

CDR3nt: TGCAGTGCCCGGGGAAAAAAAGGGGCGGGGGCAGATACGCAGTATTTT
CDR3aa: CSARGKKGAGADTQYF
v_gene: TRBV20-1
j_gene: TRBJ2-3
abundance: -
d_gene: TRBD2

CDR3nt: TGTGCCAGCAGCCAAGATCAGATAGCCCAAGAGACCCAGTACTTC
CDR3aa: CASSQDQIAQETQYF
v_gene: TRBV5-6
j_gene: TRBJ2-5
abundance: -
d_gene: -

CDR3nt: TGTGCCAGCAGCATCCGGGACAGGGACGACAATGAGCAGTTCTTC
CDR3aa: CASSIRDRDDNEQFF
v_gene: TRBV21-1
j_gene: TRBJ2-1
abundance: few
d_gene: -

CDR3nt: TGTGCCAGCAGCTTACAGACAGGGGAGGATGGCTACACCTTC
CDR3aa: CASSLQTGEDGYTF
v_gene: TRBV7-2
j_gene: TRBJ1-2
abundance: few
d_gene: TRBD1

CDR3nt: TGTGCCAGCAGCGCGATGGGGGTTGATACGCAGTATTTT
CDR3aa: CASSAMGVDTQYF
v_gene: TRBV6-5
j_gene: TRBJ2-3
abundance: many
d_gene: -

CDR3nt: TGCGCCAGCGGATCCGGGGCGAACACCGGGGAGCTGTTTTTT
CDR3aa: CASGSGANTGELFF
v_gene: TRBV2
j_gene: TRBJ2-2
abundance: -
d_gene: -

CDR3nt: TGTGCCAGCAGCTTAGTGTGGGCGACTAGCGGGGGGGCGAATGAGCAGTTCTTC
CDR3aa: CASSLVWATSGGANEQFF
v_gene: TRBV7-2
j_gene: TRBJ2-1
abundance: -
d_gene: TRBD2

CDR3nt: TGTGCCAGCAGTATCTCGGGCACTGAAGCTTTCTTT
CDR3aa: CASSISGTEAFF
v_gene: TRBV25-1
j_gene: TRBJ1-1
abundance: -
d_gene: -

CDR3nt: TGTGCCAGCAGCTTAAGCAGACGAAAACGAAACTACGAGCAGTACTTC
CDR3aa: CASSLSRRKRNYEQYF
v_gene: TRBV7-2
j_gene: TRBJ2-7
abundance: -
d_gene: -

CDR3nt: TGTGCCAGCTCCCAACCCCCGGGGGTAGCGTCCAAAAACATTCAGTACTTC
CDR3aa: CASSQPPGVASKNIQYF
v_gene: TRBV12-3/TRBV12-4
j_gene: TRBJ2-4
abundance: many
d_gene: -

CDR3nt: TGTGCCAGCAGCTTAACCCTACGGGGCTCTGAAGCTTTCTTT
CDR3aa: CASSLTLRGSEAFF
v_gene: TRBV7-2
j_gene: TRBJ1-1
abundance: once
d_gene: -

CDR3nt: TGCAGCGTTGACCAGGGTGGGTCAGATACGCAGTATTTT
CDR3aa: CSVDQGGSDTQYF
v_gene: TRBV29-1
j_gene: TRBJ2-3
abundance: many
d_gene: -

CDR3nt: TGTGCCAGCAGTTTCGGGGTAGTCTACGAGCAGTACTTC
CDR3aa: CASSFGVVYEQYF
v_gene: TRBV12-3/TRBV12-4
j_gene: TRBJ2-7
abundance: few
d_gene: -

CDR3nt: TGTGCCAGCGCCACAAACCGGGACAGTCCCTACGAGCAGTACTTC
CDR3aa: CASATNRDSPYEQYF
v_gene: TRBV25-1
j_gene: TRBJ2-7
abundance: -
d_gene: TRBD1

CDR3nt: TGTGCCAGCAGTTACTCGATCGGGACAGGGGGCCTGGCGGACTATGGCTACACCTTC
CDR3aa: CASSYSIGTGGLADYGYTF
v_gene: TRBV6-2/TRBV6-3
j_gene: TRBJ1-2
abundance: few
d_gene: TRBD1

CDR3nt: TGTGCCAGCAGCCAGAGCGGGGGGGCGGAGACCCAGTACTTC
CDR3aa: CASSQSGGAETQYF
v_gene: TRBV9
j_gene: TRBJ2-5
abundance: few
d_gene: TRBD2

CDR3nt: TGCGCCAGCAGCCAAGATACAGGGACTAATTCACCCCTCCACTTT
CDR3aa: CASSQDTGTNSPLHF
v_gene: TRBV4-3
j_gene: TRBJ1-6
abundance: -
d_gene: -

CDR3nt: TGCAGTGCTCGAACGGACAGGGGGAGCTACGAGCAGTACTTC
CDR3aa: CSARTDRGSYEQYF
v_gene: TRBV20-1
j_gene: TRBJ2-7
abundance: many
d_gene: TRBD1